The 6 T cell receptor beta chains listed next were all sequenced from one sample in a study of tumor-infiltrating lymphocytes in localized non-small cell lung cancer. Sequencing was performed with immunoSEQ multiplex PCR; in TCRdb, only in-frame clones are kept and a portion is missing. The table lists thousands of clones, 74% of them singletons. The sample consisted of uninvolved lung tissue not adjacent to the tumor. These receptors were collected from a human donor with non-small cell lung cancer.

The rearrangement links TRBV20-1 to TRBJ2-1, with D maybe TRBD2 (6 bases). The CDR3 contains 11 residues. V lost 2 bases and J 9 bases, leaving 8 bases between the germline ends. Germline CDR1 reads DFQATT; CDR2 reads SNEGSKA (reference sequence). The CDR3 loop is CSARLAPEQFF. The CDR3 DNA is TGCAGTGCTAGACTAGCGCCTGAGCAGTTCTTC.

This clone was detected once. This CDR3 reads CASSDPGQGYEQYF. The CDR3 DNA reads TGTGCCAGTAGCGACCCGGGACAGGGGTACGAGCAGTACTTC. The chain has TRBV19 and TRBJ2-7, with 10 bases that match TRBD1. Germline loops: CDR1 LNHDA, CDR2 SQIVND (reference sequence). V shed 6 bases and J 4 bases; nucleotides not matched to a gene: 6. CDR3 size: 14 residues.

The chain has TRBV7-9 and TRBJ2-2; D is unclear. This CDR3 has 12 residues. Germline assignment: CDR1 SEHNR and CDR2 FQNEAQ (reference sequence). V lost 5 bases to trimming and J lost 4 bases, with 5 bases between them. The CDR3 is CASSPSTGELFF. The CDR3 bases are TGTGCCAGCAGCCCCAGCACCGGGGAGCTGTTTTTT.

The genes are TRBV11-3 and TRBJ1-1; D unclear. Between the trimmed V and J ends, which lost 5 bases and 2 bases, there was a span of 12 bases. Germline V gene sequence: CDR1 SGHNT, CDR2 YENEEA. The CDR3 length is 14 residues. DNA of the CDR3: TGTGCCAGCAGCGCCGGTGGGAAAAACACTGAAGCTTTCTTT. Amino acid sequence: CASSAGGKNTEAFF.

The CDR3 sequence: CASSYEGSGTDTQYF. Written as DNA, the CDR3 is TGTGCCAGCAGTTACGAGGGTTCAGGCACAGATACGCAGTATTTT. The chain couples TRBV6-5 to TRBJ2-3; D is perhaps TRBD2 (5 bases). Deletions cut 2 bases from V and 1 base from J, with 10 bases between. CDR1 and CDR2 (germline): MNHEY, SVGAGI. CDR3 size: 15 residues.

J is TRBJ2-7 and V is TRBV27; 8 bases agree with TRBD1. The CDR3 has 14 amino acids. V was clipped by 0 bases and J by 5 bases; unmatched bases: 3. Germline V gives CDR1 MNHEY, CDR2 SMNVEV (reference sequence). This chain's CDR3 is CASSLSRGPHEQYF. The CDR3 nucleotides are TGTGCCAGCAGTTTATCCAGGGGGCCTCACGAGCAGTACTTC.